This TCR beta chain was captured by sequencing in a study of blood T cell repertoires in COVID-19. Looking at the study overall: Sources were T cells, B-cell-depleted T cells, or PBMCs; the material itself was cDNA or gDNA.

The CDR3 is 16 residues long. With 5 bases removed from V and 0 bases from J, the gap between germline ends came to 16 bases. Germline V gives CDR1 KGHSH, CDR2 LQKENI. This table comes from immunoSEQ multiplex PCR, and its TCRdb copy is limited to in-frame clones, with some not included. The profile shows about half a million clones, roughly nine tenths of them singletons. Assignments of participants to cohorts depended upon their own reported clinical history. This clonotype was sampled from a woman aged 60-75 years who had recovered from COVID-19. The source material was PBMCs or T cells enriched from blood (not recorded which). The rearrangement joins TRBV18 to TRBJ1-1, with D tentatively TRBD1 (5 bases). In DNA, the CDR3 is TGTGCCAGCTCATCAACCGGGACTAGCATGAACACTGAAGCTTTCTTT. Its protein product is CASSSTGTSMNTEAFF.